This T cell receptor (beta chain) comes out of a study of breast tumors, draining lymph nodes, adjacent tissues. The length of the CDR3 is 14 residues. CDR1 and CDR2 from the germline V gene are MNHEY and SMNVEV (reference sequence). General study findings and limits: Tumor T cell lymph node origin was a supported hypothesis, not proven. Data fit most tumor T cells coming from lymph node, expanding in tumor. Luminal-like breast cancer showed significantly higher tumor–nontumor repertoire similarity than basal-like.

There are a few counts of this clonotype. Antigen: not known. The germline gene is not matched at one end of the junction; a read error may be the cause. TCRdb analysed the multiplex PCR reads with MiXCR anew, one entry per CDR3 protein. The data show more than 14,000 distinct CDR3 sequences, more than 45% seen once. The TCR originated in a female donor with breast cancer. Some clones in this sample may be carry-over from other donors' samples. The material sequenced was tumor-adjacent breast tissue. V and J are TRBV27 and TRBJ2-5, with D perhaps assigned TRBD1 or TRBD2 (5 bases each). CDR3 residues: CASSSPGAQGTQYF. The CDR3 DNA reads TGTGCCAGCAGTTCCCCCGGGGCCCAAGGGACCCAGTACTTC.